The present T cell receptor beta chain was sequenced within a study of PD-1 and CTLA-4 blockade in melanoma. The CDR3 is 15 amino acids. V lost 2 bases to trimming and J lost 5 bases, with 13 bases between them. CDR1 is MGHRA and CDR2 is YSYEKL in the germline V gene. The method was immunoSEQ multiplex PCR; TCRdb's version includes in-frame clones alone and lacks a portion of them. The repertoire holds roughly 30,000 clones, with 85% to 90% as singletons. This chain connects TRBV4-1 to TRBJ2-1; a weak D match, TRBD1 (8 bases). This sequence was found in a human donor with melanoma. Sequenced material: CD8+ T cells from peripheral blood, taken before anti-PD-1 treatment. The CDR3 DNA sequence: TGCGCCAGCAGCCAAATACAGGGGGGGAACAATGAGCAGTTCTTC. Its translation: CASSQIQGGNNEQFF.